This T cell receptor beta chain was documented in a study of blood T cell repertoires in COVID-19. For the study at large: The study drew acute and convalescent COVID-19 samples from the United States, Italy and Spain. T cells, B-cell-depleted T cells, or PBMCs provided the cDNA or gDNA that served as material.

Study members were between roughly 18 and 90 years old and lived in approximately 25 US regions. Participant reports of clinical history set cohort assignment. Generated by immunoSEQ multiplex PCR, the TCRdb table keeps only in-frame clones and is missing some. Found here are roughly 230,000 clones, about 90% of them singletons; the top ten hold 3.5% to 4%. Looked up from germline, CDR1 is SGDLS and CDR2 is YYNGEE. The CDR3 is 14 residues long. After removal of 3 bases from V and 7 bases from J, the junction contained 10 bases not matched to a gene. The TCR originated in a woman in her twenties or thirties with acute COVID-19. The chain couples TRBV9 to TRBJ2-7, with 7 bases fitting TRBD1. The sample comprised PBMCs or T cells enriched from blood (not recorded which). CDR3 nucleotide sequence: TGTGCCAGCAGCGCGGGATGGACAGGTAAAGAGCAGTACTTC. It yields the protein CASSAGWTGKEQYF.